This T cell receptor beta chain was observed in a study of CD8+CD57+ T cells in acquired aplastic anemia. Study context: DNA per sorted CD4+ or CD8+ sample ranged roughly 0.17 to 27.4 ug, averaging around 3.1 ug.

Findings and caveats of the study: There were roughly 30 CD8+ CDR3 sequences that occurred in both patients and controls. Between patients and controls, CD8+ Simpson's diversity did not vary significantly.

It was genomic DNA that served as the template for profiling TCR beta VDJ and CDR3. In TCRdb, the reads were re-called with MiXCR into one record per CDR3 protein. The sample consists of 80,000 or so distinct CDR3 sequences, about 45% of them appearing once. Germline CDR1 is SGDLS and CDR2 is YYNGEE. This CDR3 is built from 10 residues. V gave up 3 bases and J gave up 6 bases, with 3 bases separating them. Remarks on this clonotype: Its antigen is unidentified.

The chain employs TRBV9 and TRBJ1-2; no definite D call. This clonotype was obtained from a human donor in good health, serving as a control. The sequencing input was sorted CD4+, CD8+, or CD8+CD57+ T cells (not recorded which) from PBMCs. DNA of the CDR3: TGTGCCAGCAGCGGCAATGGCTACACCTTC. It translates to CASSGNGYTF.